The subject of this entry is one T cell receptor beta chain. Antigen unknown. The record originates from a study of lymphopenia after photon versus proton radiotherapy. Trimming took 5 bases from V and 4 from J, leaving 24 bases between them. The CDR3 spans 18 residues. Germline CDR1 is LNHDA and CDR2 is SQIVND (reference sequence). The assay was immunoSEQ multiplex PCR, and TCRdb's table has in-frame clones only and misses some. The table records about 12,000 clones, around 89% of them present only once. Study-wide points: Relative stability marked proton patients; photon patients lost diversity and naive cells.

This receptor was obtained from a man aged 60-69 years with pancreatic cancer. The material was peripheral blood, obtained from a patient treated with proton-based radiotherapy. V is TRBV19 and J is TRBJ1-5; tentatively, D is TRBD1 (6 bases). The CDR3 region is CASSPHRVGDSGNQPQHF. The CDR3 DNA is TGTGCCAGTAGTCCCCACAGGGTCGGGGACTCGGGGAATCAGCCCCAGCATTTT.